This T cell receptor beta chain comes out of a study of cytomegalovirus exposure and HLA in healthy donors. Study-level information: Unique TCR beta sequences numbering fewer than 130 million came from around 180 million T cells in an earlier analysis. Early released data comprised some 85 million unique TCRs from HLA-typed donors.

The V gene lost 0 bases and the J gene lost 1 base, with 7 bases spanning the gap. Germline CDR1 is SGHRS and CDR2 is YFSETQ. CDR3 length equals 14 residues. The PCR used 60 Vbeta and 13 Jbeta primers. Clones were read by immunoSEQ multiplex PCR, and TCRdb kept only the in-frame ones, dropping some. Here the sample spans 150,000 to 200,000 clones, roughly 81% being singletons. Findings and caveats of the study: A few of the chains that were CMV-associated were confirmed in vitro to be specific for CMV antigens. Donors were assumed by presence/absence analyses to have roughly uniform sequencing depth.

Notes on this clone: Its target is unknown.

This chain uses TRBV5-1 with TRBJ2-5; D is uncertain. The sequenced material came from PBMCs. The origin of this receptor is a woman younger than 35 in good health and CMV-seropositive. For the CDR3, the DNA is TGCGCCAGCAGCTTGGGAGGCAGCCAAGAGACCCAGTACTTC. As protein: CASSLGGSQETQYF.